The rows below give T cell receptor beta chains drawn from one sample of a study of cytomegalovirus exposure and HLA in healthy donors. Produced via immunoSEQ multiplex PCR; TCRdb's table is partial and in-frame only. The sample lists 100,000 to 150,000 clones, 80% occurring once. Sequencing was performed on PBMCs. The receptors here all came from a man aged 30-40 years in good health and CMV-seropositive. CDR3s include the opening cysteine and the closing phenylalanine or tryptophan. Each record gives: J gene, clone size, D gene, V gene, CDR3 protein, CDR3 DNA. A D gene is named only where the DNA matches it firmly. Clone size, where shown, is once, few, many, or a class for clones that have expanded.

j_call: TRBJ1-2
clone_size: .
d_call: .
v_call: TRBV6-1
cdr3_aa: CASSGGGRSYGYTF
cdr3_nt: TGTGCCAGCAGTGGCGGGGGGCGCAGCTATGGCTACACCTTC

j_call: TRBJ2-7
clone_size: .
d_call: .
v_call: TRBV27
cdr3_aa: CASSLSPGQATEQYF
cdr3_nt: TGTGCCAGCAGTTTAAGCCCCGGACAAGCCACCGAGCAGTACTTC

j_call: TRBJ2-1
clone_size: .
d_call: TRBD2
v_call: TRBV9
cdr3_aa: CASSQSPGLVYNEQFF
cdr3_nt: TGTGCCAGCAGCCAATCCCCAGGACTAGTATACAATGAGCAGTTCTTC

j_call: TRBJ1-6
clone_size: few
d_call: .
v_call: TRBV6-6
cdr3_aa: CASSYSRESPLHF
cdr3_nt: TGTGCCAGCAGTTACTCCCGGGAATCACCCCTCCACTTT

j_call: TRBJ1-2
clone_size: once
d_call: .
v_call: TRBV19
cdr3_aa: CASSIVPGNVGGYTF
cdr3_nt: TGTGCCAGTAGTATAGTGCCGGGGAACGTAGGAGGCTACACCTTC

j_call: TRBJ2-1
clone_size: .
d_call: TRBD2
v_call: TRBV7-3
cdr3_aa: CASSFAPVAGEGGEQFF
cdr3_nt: TGTGCCAGCAGCTTTGCGCCGGTAGCGGGGGAAGGTGGTGAGCAGTTCTTC

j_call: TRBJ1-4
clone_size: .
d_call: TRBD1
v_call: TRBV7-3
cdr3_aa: CASSLSGTGNEKLFF
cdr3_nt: TGTGCCAGCAGCTTATCCGGGACAGGGAATGAAAAACTGTTTTTT

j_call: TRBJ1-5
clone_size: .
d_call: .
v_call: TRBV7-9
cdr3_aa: CASSLNSFEPQHF
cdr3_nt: TGTGCCAGCAGCTTAAATAGTTTCGAGCCCCAGCATTTT

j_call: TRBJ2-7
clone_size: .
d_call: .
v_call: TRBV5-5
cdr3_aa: CASRNESGSYEQYF
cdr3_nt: TGTGCCAGCAGGAACGAGAGCGGCTCCTACGAGCAGTACTTC

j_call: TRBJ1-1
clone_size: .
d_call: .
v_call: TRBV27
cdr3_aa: CASSPPGQNTEAFF
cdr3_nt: TGTGCCAGCAGTCCGCCGGGACAGAACACTGAAGCTTTCTTT

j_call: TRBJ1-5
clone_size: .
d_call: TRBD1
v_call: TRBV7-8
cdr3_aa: CASSLDRTGGLGQPQHF
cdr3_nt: TGTGCCAGCAGCTTAGATAGGACAGGGGGGCTCGGTCAGCCCCAGCATTTT

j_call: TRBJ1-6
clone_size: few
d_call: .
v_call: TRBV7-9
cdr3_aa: CASSLGGNNSPLHF
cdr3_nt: TGTGCCAGCAGCTTAGGAGGGAATAATTCACCCCTCCACTTT

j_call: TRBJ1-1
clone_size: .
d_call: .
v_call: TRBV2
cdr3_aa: CASSSIRDPNTEAFF
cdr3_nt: TGTGCCAGCAGCTCTATCAGGGATCCGAACACTGAAGCTTTCTTT

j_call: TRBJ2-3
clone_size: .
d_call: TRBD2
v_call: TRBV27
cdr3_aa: CASSPGPTSGTDTQYF
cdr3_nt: TGTGCCAGCAGTCCCGGACCGACTAGCGGCACAGATACGCAGTATTTT

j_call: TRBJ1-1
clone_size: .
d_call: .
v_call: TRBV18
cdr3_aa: CASSPQMNTEAFF
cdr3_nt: TGTGCCAGCTCACCGCAGATGAACACTGAAGCTTTCTTT

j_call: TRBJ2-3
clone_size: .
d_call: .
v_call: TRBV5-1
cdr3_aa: CASSLQGSDTQYF
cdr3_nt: TGCGCCAGCAGCTTACAGGGTTCAGATACGCAGTATTTT

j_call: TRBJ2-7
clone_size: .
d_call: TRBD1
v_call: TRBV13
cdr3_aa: CASSRGAGGRYEQYF
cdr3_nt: TGTGCCAGCAGCCGCGGGGCAGGGGGCCGCTACGAGCAGTACTTC

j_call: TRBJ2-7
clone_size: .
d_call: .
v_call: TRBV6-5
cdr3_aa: CASRNLDGQKNF
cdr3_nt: TGTGCCAGCAGGAACCTAGACGGTCAGAAGAACTTC

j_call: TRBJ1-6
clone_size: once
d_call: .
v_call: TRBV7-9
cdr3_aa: CASSRVNSPLHF
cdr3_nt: TGTGCCAGCAGCCGGGTAAATTCACCCCTCCACTTT

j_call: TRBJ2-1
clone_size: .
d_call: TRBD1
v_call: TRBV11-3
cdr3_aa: CASSSPGQSNEQFF
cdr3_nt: TGTGCCAGCAGCTCCCCGGGACAGAGCAATGAGCAGTTCTTC

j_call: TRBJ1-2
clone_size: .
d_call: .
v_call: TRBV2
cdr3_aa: CASSLMGGRGYGYTF
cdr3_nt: TGTGCCAGCAGCCTAATGGGTGGGAGGGGCTATGGCTACACCTTC

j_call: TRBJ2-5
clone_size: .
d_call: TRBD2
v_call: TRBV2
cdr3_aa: CASSGGLAGAGGETQYF
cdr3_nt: TGTGCCAGCAGTGGGGGACTAGCGGGGGCCGGGGGGGAGACCCAGTACTTC

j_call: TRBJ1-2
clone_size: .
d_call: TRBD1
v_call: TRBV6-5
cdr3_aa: CASSSGTGTNYGYTF
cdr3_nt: TGTGCCAGCAGTTCAGGGACAGGGACGAACTATGGCTACACCTTC

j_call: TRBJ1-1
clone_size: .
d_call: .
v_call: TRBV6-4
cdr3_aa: CASSSTDRRTEAFF
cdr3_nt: TGTGCCAGCAGTAGCACTGACAGGCGGACTGAAGCTTTCTTT

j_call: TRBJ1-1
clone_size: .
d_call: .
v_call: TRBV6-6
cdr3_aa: CASSLAPFPHTEAFF
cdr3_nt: TGTGCCAGCAGTTTGGCCCCTTTCCCCCACACTGAAGCTTTCTTT